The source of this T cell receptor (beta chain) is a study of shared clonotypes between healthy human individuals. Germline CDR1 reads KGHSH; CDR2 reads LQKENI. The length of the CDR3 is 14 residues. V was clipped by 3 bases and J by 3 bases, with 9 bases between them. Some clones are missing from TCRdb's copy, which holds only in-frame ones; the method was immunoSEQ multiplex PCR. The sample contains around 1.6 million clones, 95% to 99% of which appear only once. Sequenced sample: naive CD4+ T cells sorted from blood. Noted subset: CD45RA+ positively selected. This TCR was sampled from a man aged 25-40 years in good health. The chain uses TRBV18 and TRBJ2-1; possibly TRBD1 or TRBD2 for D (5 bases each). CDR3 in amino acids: CASSPGRSYNEQFF. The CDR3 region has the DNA TGTGCCAGCTCACCGGGACGGAGCTACAATGAGCAGTTCTTC.